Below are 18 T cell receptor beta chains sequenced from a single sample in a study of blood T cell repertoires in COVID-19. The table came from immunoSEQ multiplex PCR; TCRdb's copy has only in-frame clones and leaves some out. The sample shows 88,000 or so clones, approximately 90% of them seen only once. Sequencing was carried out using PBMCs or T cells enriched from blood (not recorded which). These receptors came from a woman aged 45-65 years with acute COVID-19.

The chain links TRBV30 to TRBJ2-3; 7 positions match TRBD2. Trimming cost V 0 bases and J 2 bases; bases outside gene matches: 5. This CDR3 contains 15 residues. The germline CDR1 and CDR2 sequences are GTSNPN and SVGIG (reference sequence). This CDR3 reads CAWSVLAGDTDTQYF. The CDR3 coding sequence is TGTGCCTGGAGTGTACTTGCGGGAGACACAGATACGCAGTATTTT.

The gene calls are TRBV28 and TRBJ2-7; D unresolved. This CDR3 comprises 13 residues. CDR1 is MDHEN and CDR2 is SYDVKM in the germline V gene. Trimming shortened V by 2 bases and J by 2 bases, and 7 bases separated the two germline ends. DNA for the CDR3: TGTGCCAGCAGTTTAGAGACAACCTACGAGCAGTACTTC. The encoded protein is CASSLETTYEQYF.

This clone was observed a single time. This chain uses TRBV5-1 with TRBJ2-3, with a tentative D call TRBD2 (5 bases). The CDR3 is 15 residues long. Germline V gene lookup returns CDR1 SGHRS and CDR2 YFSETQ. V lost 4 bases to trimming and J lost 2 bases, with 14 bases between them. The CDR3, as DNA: TGCGCCAGCAGCGTACGGGTGGAGGACACAGATACGCAGTATTTT. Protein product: CASSVRVEDTDTQYF.

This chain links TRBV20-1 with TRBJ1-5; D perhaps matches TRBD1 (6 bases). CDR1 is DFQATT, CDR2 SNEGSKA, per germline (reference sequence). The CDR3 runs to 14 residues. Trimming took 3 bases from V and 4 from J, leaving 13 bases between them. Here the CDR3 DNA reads TGCAGTGCTAGTGGGCTCAGGGGAAATCAGCCCCAGCATTTT. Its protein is CSASGLRGNQPQHF.

DNA of the CDR3: TGTGCCAGCAGCCAAGCCCCGGGACAGGGCCATCAGCCCCAGCATTTT. Translation: CASSQAPGQGHQPQHF. The gene calls are TRBV3-1 (or the pseudogene TRBV3-2) and TRBJ1-5, with 9 bases lining up with TRBD1. CDR1 LGHDT and CDR2 YNNKEL come from the germline V gene (reference sequence). Trimming at V came to 1 base and at J to 5 bases, leaving 6 bases not matched to a gene. The length of the CDR3 is 16 residues.

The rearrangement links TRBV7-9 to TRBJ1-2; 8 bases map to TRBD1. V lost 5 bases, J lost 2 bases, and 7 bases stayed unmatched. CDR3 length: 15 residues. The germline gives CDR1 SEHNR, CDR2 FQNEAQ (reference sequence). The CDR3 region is CASSLLTGVNYGYTF. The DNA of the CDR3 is TGTGCCAGCAGCCTTTTGACAGGGGTCAACTATGGCTACACCTTC.

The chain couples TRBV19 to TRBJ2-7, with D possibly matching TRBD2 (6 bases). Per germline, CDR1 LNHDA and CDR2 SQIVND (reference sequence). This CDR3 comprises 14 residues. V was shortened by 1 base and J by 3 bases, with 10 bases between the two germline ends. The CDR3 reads CASSIAAGSYEQYF. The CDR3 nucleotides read TGTGCCAGTAGTATAGCGGCGGGGAGCTACGAGCAGTACTTC. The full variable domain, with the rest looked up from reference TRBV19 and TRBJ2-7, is DGGITQSPKYLFRKEGQNVTLSCEQNLNHDAMYWYRQDPGQGLRLIYYSQIVNDFQKGDIAEGYSVSREKKESFPLTVTSAQKNPTAFYLCASSIAAGSYEQYFGPGTRLTVT.

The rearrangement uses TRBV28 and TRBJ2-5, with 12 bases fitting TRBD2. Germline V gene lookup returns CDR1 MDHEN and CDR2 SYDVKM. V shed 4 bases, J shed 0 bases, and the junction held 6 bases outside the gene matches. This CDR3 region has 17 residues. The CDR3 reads CASSSLRLAGDQETQYF. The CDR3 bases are TGTGCCAGCAGTTCCCTCCGACTAGCGGGAGACCAAGAGACCCAGTACTTC.

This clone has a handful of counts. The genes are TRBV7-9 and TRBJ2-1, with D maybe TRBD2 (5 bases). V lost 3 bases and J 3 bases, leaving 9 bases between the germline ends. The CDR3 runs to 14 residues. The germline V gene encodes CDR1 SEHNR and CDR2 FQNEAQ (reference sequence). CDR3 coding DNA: TGTGCCAGCAGCTTGGCGACTAACTACAATGAGCAGTTCTTC. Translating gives CASSLATNYNEQFF.

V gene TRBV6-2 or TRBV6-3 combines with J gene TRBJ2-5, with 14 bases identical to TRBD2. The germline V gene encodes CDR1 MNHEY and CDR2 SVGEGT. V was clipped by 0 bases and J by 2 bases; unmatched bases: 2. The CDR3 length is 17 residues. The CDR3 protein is CASSYSGLAGGQETQYF. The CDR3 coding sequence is TGTGCCAGCAGTTACTCCGGACTAGCGGGAGGACAAGAGACCCAGTACTTC.

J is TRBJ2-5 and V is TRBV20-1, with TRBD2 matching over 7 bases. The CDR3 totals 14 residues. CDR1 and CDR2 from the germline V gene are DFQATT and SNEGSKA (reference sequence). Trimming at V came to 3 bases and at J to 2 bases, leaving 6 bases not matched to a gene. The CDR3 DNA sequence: TGCAGTGCTAGTTGGCGGGAGATTCAAGAGACCCAGTACTTC. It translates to CSASWREIQETQYF.

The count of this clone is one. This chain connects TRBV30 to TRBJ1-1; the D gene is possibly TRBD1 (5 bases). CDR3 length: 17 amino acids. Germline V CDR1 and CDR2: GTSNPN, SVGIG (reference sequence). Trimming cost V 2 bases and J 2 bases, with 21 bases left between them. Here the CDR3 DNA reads TGTGCCTGGAGTACCCCGTTTCAGACAGTGTATAACACTGAAGCTTTCTTT. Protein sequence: CAWSTPFQTVYNTEAFF.

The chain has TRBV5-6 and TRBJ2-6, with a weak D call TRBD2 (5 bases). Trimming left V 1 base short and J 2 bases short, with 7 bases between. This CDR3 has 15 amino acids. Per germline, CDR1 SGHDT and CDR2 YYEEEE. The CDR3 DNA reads TGTGCCAGCAGCTTGTACGGGGCTGGGGCCAACGTCCTGACTTTC. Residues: CASSLYGAGANVLTF.

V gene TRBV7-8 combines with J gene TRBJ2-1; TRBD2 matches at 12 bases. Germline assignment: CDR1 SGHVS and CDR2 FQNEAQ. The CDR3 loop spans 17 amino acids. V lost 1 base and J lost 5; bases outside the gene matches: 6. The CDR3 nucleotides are TGTGCCAGCAGCTTAGGGTCTAGCGGGAGGGAAAACAATGAGCAGTTCTTC. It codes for CASSLGSSGRENNEQFF.

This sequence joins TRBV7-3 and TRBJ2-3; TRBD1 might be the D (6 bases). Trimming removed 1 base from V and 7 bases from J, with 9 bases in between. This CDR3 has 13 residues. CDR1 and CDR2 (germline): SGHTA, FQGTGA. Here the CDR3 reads CASSLRGRNTQYF. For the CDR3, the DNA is TGTGCCAGCAGCTTAAGGGGGCGGAATACGCAGTATTTT. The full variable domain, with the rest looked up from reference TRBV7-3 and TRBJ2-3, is GAGVSQTPSNKVTEKGKYVELRCDPISGHTALYWYRQSLGQGPEFLIYFQGTGAADDSGLPNDRFFAVRPEGSVSTLKIQRTERGDSAVYLCASSLRGRNTQYFGPGTRLTVL.

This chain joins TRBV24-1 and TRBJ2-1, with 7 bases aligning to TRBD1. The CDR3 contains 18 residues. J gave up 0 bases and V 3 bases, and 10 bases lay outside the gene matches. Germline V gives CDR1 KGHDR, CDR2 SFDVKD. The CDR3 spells CATSDGTRGQSSYNEQFF. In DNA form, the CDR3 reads TGTGCCACCAGTGATGGAACGAGGGGACAGAGCTCCTACAATGAGCAGTTCTTC.

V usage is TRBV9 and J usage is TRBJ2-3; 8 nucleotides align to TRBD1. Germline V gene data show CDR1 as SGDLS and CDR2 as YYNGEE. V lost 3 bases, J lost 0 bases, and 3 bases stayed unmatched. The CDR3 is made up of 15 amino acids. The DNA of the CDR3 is TGTGCCAGCAGCGGTCACAGGGGGAGCACAGATACGCAGTATTTT. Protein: CASSGHRGSTDTQYF.

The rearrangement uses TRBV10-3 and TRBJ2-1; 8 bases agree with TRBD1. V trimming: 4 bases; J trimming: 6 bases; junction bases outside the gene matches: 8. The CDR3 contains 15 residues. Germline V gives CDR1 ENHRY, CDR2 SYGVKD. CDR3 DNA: TGTGCCATCAGTGGCCAGGGGGCGATTATCAATGAGCAGTTCTTC. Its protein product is CAISGQGAIINEQFF.